This TCR beta chain was sequenced for a study of T cells after posttransplantation cyclophosphamide. Overall study findings and caveats: TRB overlap between skin or GI tissue T cells and blood was limited. Donor-recipient repertoire similarity was low at 1-2 months, rising over year one. After PTCy, TRB diversity resembled that of CNI/methotrexate controls.

This clone was counted many times. Antigen unknown. V dropped 2 bases and J dropped 5; count of bases not matched to a gene: 5. This CDR3 contains 14 residues. The germline V gene has CDR1 SGHNT and CDR2 YENEEA. Sequencing was performed with immunoSEQ multiplex PCR; in TCRdb, only in-frame clones are kept and a portion is missing. The sample has roughly 10,000 clones, none seen only once; the top ten hold less than 30%. Treatment was busulfan-fludarabine conditioning, a marrow graft, and cyclophosphamide on days +3 and +4. The clonotype originates from a female patient between 40 and 55 years old who received an allogeneic stem cell transplant from a related donor, was CMV-positive, and had no GVHD. Part of the T cell pool may stem from the graft donor. The chain uses TRBV11-3 and TRBJ2-7; TRBD1 aligns across 8 bases. The material sequenced was PBMCs, taken after allogeneic stem cell transplant with posttransplant cyclophosphamide. CDR3 in DNA: TGTGCCAGCAGCTTACAGGGGGCTTCCCACGAGCAGTACTTC. Translation: CASSLQGASHEQYF.